This T cell receptor beta chain was documented in a study of CD8 T cells in Susac syndrome. Study outcomes and limitations: The study found that Susac CD8+ clonal expansion peaked in TEMRA cells and active patients. In total CD8+ repertoires, sixteen Susac-specific public clones were detected, and CD8+ TEMRA repertoires contained five.

As for this clonotype: What it binds is unknown.

V lost 5 bases and J lost 5, with 10 bases in between. This CDR3 spans 13 amino acids. RNA was extracted with the RNeasy kit, and a quantity of 0.5 to 1 ug was reverse transcribed using random hexamers. TCR beta CDR3 was amplified by immunoSEQ multiplex PCR. This amplification extended across 54 Vbeta and 13 Jbeta segments. TCRdb independently ran MiXCR on the immunoSEQ multiplex PCR reads; one entry per CDR3 protein. The sample holds roughly 110,000 distinct CDR3 sequences, 94% seen once. V usage is TRBV12-3 or TRBV12-4 and J usage is TRBJ1-5, with D possibly TRBD1 on 5 matching bases. Sequencing was performed on CD8+ T cells from PBMCs. The clonotype originates from a human donor with Susac syndrome. The CDR3 protein is CASSAGNDQPQHF. The CDR3 coding sequence is TGTGCCAGCAGTGCAGGGAACGATCAGCCCCAGCATTTT.